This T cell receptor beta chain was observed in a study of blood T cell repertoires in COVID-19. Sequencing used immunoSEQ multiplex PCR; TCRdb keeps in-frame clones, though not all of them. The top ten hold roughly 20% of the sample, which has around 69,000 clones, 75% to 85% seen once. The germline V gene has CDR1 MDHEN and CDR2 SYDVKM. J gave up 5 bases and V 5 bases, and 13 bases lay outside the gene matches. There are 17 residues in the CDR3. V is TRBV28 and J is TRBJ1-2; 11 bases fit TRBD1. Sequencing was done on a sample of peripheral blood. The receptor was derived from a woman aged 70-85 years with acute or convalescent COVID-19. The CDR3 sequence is CASSTTGTGGSKYGYTF. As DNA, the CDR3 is TGTGCCAGCAGTACCACCGGGACAGGGGGTTCAAAGTATGGCTACACCTTC.